These 14 T cell receptor beta chains were sequenced from one sample in a study of cytomegalovirus exposure and HLA in healthy donors. Both 60 Vbeta primers and 13 Jbeta primers went into the PCR. The protocol was immunoSEQ multiplex PCR, while the TCRdb copy is restricted to in-frame clones and leaves out a portion. Of 140,000 or so clones in the sample, over 75% were seen once. The sample comprised PBMCs. These receptor sequences come from a female donor in good health and CMV-seronegative.

The chain links TRBV18 to TRBJ2-7; 9 bases fit TRBD1. Germline-derived CDR1 and CDR2 are KGHSH and LQKENI. The CDR3 totals 14 residues. Trimming at V came to 3 bases and at J to 5 bases, leaving 5 bases not matched to a gene. The CDR3 region has the DNA TGTGCCAGCTCACCTCGGACAGGGGTCCACGAGCAGTACTTC. Translating gives CASSPRTGVHEQYF.

V and J are TRBV27 and TRBJ2-1; TRBD1 aligns across 9 bases. Germline V gene lookup returns CDR1 MNHEY and CDR2 SMNVEV (reference sequence). The CDR3 totals 15 residues. V was clipped by 7 bases and J by 1 base; unmatched bases: 5. For the CDR3, the DNA is TGTGCCAGCATTATGACAGGGGGGTCCTACAATGAGCAGTTCTTC. Residues: CASIMTGGSYNEQFF.

The J gene is TRBJ1-1, the V gene TRBV14; a possible D gene is TRBD1 (5 bases). Trimming removed 4 bases from V and 5 bases from J, with 17 bases in between. The V gene's germline CDR1 is SGHDN and CDR2 FVKESK. This CDR3 is 15 amino acids long. The CDR3 DNA sequence: TGTGCCAGCAGCCTCCGAGAAGGGGTAGGGACTGAAGCTTTCTTT. Protein: CASSLREGVGTEAFF.

The genes are TRBV14 and TRBJ2-2, with D perhaps TRBD2 (6 bases). V lost 0 bases to trimming and J lost 1 base, with 9 bases between them. This CDR3 has 16 amino acids. Germline CDR1 SGHDN, CDR2 FVKESK. CDR3 region: CASSQDPGLNTGELFF. As DNA, the CDR3 is TGTGCCAGCAGCCAAGACCCGGGACTGAACACCGGGGAGCTGTTTTTT.

This clone was detected only a few times. CDR3 sequence: CASKRASGMYNEQFF. DNA for the CDR3: TGTGCCAGCAAGCGGGCTAGCGGGATGTACAATGAGCAGTTCTTC. The chain combines TRBV2 with TRBJ2-1, with 9 positions matching TRBD2. The germline CDR1 and CDR2 sequences are SNHLY and FYNNEI. The CDR3 is 15 amino acids. After removal of 7 bases from V and 4 bases from J, the junction contained 8 bases not matched to a gene. The variable domain in full, completed from reference TRBV2 and TRBJ2-1, reads EPEVTQTPSHQVTQMGQEVILRCVPISNHLYFYWYRQILGQKVEFLVSFYNNEISEKSEIFDDQFSVERPDGSNFTLKIRSTKLEDSAMYFCASKRASGMYNEQFFGPGTRLTVL.

The J gene is TRBJ2-2, the V gene TRBV5-1, with 7 bases identical to TRBD1. This CDR3 is 16 amino acids long. The ends lost 9 bases at V and 0 bases at J; junction bases unmatched: 11. The germline V gene encodes CDR1 SGHRS and CDR2 YFSETQ. The CDR3 DNA follows: TGCGCCAACTCTTCCCGGGACAGATCGAACACCGGGGAGCTGTTTTTT. Protein product: CANSSRDRSNTGELFF.

The V call is TRBV29-1, the J call TRBJ2-7; TRBD2 aligns across 7 bases. There are 15 residues in the CDR3. Trimming at V came to 2 bases and at J to 6 bases, leaving 13 bases not matched to a gene. The germline CDR1 and CDR2 sequences are SQVTM and ANQGSEA. In DNA, the CDR3 is TGCAGCGTTGAAAGTTCGATGGGGGGGAATGGCGAGCAGTACTTC. Translation gives CSVESSMGGNGEQYF.

The chain combines TRBV18 with TRBJ2-5; D remains ambiguous. Trimming stripped 2 bases from V and 1 base from J, with 8 bases between. Per germline, CDR1 KGHSH and CDR2 LQKENI. This CDR3 has 14 amino acids. CDR3 coding DNA: TGTGCCAGCTCACCAATGCTGGCCCAAGAGACCCAGTACTTC. Its protein product is CASSPMLAQETQYF.

This sequence joins TRBV6-6 and TRBJ2-2; D is possibly TRBD2 (6 bases). CDR1 is MNHNY and CDR2 is SVGAGI in the germline V gene (reference sequence). This CDR3 spans 14 amino acids. The V gene lost 2 bases and the J gene lost 4 bases, with 8 bases spanning the gap. This CDR3 reads CASSYGGATGELFF. The CDR3 DNA is TGTGCCAGCAGTTACGGCGGGGCCACCGGGGAGCTGTTTTTT.

This chain uses TRBV13 with TRBJ2-7; D perhaps matches TRBD1 (5 bases). CDR3 size: 11 residues. Per germline, CDR1 PRHDT and CDR2 FYEKMQ (reference sequence). The V end lost 5 bases, the J end lost 5 bases, and 7 bases lay between the germline ends. CDR3 in DNA: TGTGCCAGCAGCGGCAGGGACGAGCAGTACTTC. This gives the protein CASSGRDEQYF. The entire variable domain, with the rest obtained from reference TRBV13 and TRBJ2-7, is as follows: AAGVIQSPRHLIKEKRETATLKCYPIPRHDTVYWYQQGPGQDPQFLISFYEKMQSDKGSIPDRFSAQQFSDYHSELNMSSLELGDSALYFCASSGRDEQYFGPGTRLTVT.

The V and J genes are TRBV27 and TRBJ2-2, with D maybe TRBD1 (6 bases). CDR3 length: 15 residues. CDR1 and CDR2 (germline): MNHEY, SMNVEV (reference sequence). Trimming left V 3 bases short and J 3 bases short, with 11 bases between. The CDR3 spells CASSFRQVHTGELFF. In nucleotides, the CDR3 is TGTGCCAGCAGTTTTAGACAGGTCCACACCGGGGAGCTGTTTTTT.

The rearrangement joins TRBV25-1 to TRBJ2-7; no clear D. The germline CDR1 and CDR2 sequences are MGHDK and SYGVNS. Deletions cut 4 bases from V and 3 bases from J, with 10 bases between. This CDR3 has 13 residues. CDR3 in DNA: TGTGCCAGCAGTGGGAGTGTATTCTACGAGCAGTACTTC. Its translation is CASSGSVFYEQYF.

The gene calls are TRBV30 and TRBJ2-1, with a possible D match to TRBD2 (7 bases). Germline V gene data show CDR1 as GTSNPN and CDR2 as SVGIG (reference sequence). V lost 0 bases and J lost 7, with 22 bases in between. The CDR3 extends over 17 amino acids. The CDR3 protein is CAWSVGRTRGWGNEQFF. CDR3 coding DNA: TGTGCCTGGAGTGTAGGTAGGACTAGGGGGTGGGGGAATGAGCAGTTCTTC.

The V and J genes are TRBV7-9 and TRBJ2-1; 9 bases are a match to TRBD2. The CDR3 spans 15 residues. Germline V gene lookup returns CDR1 SEHNR and CDR2 FQNEAQ (reference sequence). Germline trimming cut 6 bases from V and 4 bases from J; bases unmatched to any gene: 7. The CDR3 DNA follows: TGTGCCAGCAGAACCCCTAGCGGGGCTTACAATGAGCAGTTCTTC. Amino acids: CASRTPSGAYNEQFF.